The T cell receptor beta chain under discussion was sequenced for a study of cytomegalovirus exposure and HLA in healthy donors. Whole-study context: Among the roughly 400 donors who were genotyped, over 70% fell in the genetic ancestry cluster that is associated with self-reported Caucasian donors. Notes on the study in general: A prior analysis recorded that most TCR beta V segments were productive about 87% or about 30% of the time. The study reported that TCR beta sequences accurately predicted HLA-A and HLA-B alleles in most subjects. As immune exposure information, only CMV serostatus was available.

This CDR3 is 15 amino acids long. The germline CDR1 and CDR2 sequences are MGHRA and YSYEKL. V lost 5 bases and J lost 5; bases outside the gene matches: 11. As to this clone: Antigen: not known.

A multiplex PCR was run with 60 Vbeta primers and 13 Jbeta primers. Assay: immunoSEQ multiplex PCR; the TCRdb copy retains only in-frame clones and omits some. The sample shows 100,000 to 150,000 clones, roughly three quarters of them seen only once. The sequence was obtained from a male donor in good health and CMV-seronegative. J is TRBJ2-7 and V is TRBV4-1; 8 bases fit TRBD1. Sequenced material: PBMCs. The CDR3 protein is CASSTRQGNDHEQYF. CDR3 DNA: TGCGCCAGCAGCACTCGACAGGGGAACGACCACGAGCAGTACTTC.